These T cell receptor beta chains were read from a single sample in a study of cytomegalovirus exposure and HLA in healthy donors. This table comes from immunoSEQ multiplex PCR, and its TCRdb copy is limited to in-frame clones, with some not included. The profile shows over 100,000 clones, 60% to 80% of them singletons. Material for sequencing was PBMCs. The receptors come from a male donor in good health and CMV-seronegative. The CDR3 runs from the conserved cysteine through the conserved F or W. The D gene is left open where the match is weak.

D gene: -; V gene: TRBV4-3; J gene: TRBJ1-3; CDR3 DNA: TGCGCCAGCAGCCAAGAACCCCCAGGGCCTGGAAACACCATATATTTT; CDR3 protein: CASSQEPPGPGNTIYF
D gene: -; V gene: TRBV5-1; J gene: TRBJ2-7; CDR3 DNA: TGCGCCAGCAGCTTGGCGATGAGCTCCTACGAGCAGTACTTC; CDR3 protein: CASSLAMSSYEQYF
D gene: TRBD1; V gene: TRBV14; J gene: TRBJ2-7; CDR3 DNA: TGTGCCAGCAGCCAAGAGGACAGGGGCGCCGAGCAGTACTTC; CDR3 protein: CASSQEDRGAEQYF
D gene: TRBD1; V gene: TRBV5-1; J gene: TRBJ1-4; CDR3 DNA: TGCGCCAGCAGCCTTCATTGGACAGGGACTAATGAAAAACTGTTTTTT; CDR3 protein: CASSLHWTGTNEKLFF
D gene: -; V gene: TRBV27; J gene: TRBJ2-2; CDR3 DNA: TGTGCCAGCAACTCAGGGGCCGGGGAGCTGTTTTTT; CDR3 protein: CASNSGAGELFF
D gene: TRBD2; V gene: TRBV4-1; J gene: TRBJ2-3; CDR3 DNA: TGCGCCAGCAGCCGACTAGCGGGGGAGGGGGATACGCAGTATTTT; CDR3 protein: CASSRLAGEGDTQYF
D gene: TRBD2; V gene: TRBV30; J gene: TRBJ2-5; CDR3 DNA: TGTGCCTGGGGTAGCGGGGGTGGTGGAGAGACCCAGTACTTC; CDR3 protein: CAWGSGGGGETQYF
D gene: TRBD2; V gene: TRBV14; J gene: TRBJ2-3; CDR3 DNA: TGTGCCAGCAGCCAAGGACTAGCGGGGAATCGGAGCACAGATACGCAGTATTTT; CDR3 protein: CASSQGLAGNRSTDTQYF
D gene: -; V gene: TRBV4-2; J gene: TRBJ2-1; CDR3 DNA: TGTGCCAGCAGCCAAGTTAGTGGCGGTCCGGGGGCCTACAATGAGCAGTTCTTC; CDR3 protein: CASSQVSGGPGAYNEQFF
D gene: TRBD1; V gene: TRBV5-1; J gene: TRBJ1-4; CDR3 DNA: TGCGCCGGCAGTCTTGACAGGGGAAGGGAAAAACTGTTTTTT; CDR3 protein: CAGSLDRGREKLFF
D gene: -; V gene: TRBV14; J gene: TRBJ1-1; CDR3 DNA: TGTGCCAGCAGCCAAGATTCCAGGGTGAACACTGAAGCTTTCTTT; CDR3 protein: CASSQDSRVNTEAFF
D gene: TRBD1; V gene: TRBV30; J gene: TRBJ2-7; CDR3 DNA: TGTGCCTGGAGTCCGTGGGCAGGGGGCCGTTATCGCTACGAGCAGTACTTC; CDR3 protein: CAWSPWAGGRYRYEQYF